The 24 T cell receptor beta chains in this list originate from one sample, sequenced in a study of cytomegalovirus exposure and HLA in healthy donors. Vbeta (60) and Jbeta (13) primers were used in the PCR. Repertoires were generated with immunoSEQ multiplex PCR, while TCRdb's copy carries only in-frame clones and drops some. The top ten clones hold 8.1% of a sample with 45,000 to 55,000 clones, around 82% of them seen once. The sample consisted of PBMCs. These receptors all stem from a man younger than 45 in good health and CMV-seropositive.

Here the CDR3 reads CASSQAMGLAGGNTGELFF. The CDR3, as DNA: TGCGCCAGCAGCCAAGCTATGGGACTAGCGGGGGGGAACACCGGGGAGCTGTTTTTT. The J gene is TRBJ2-2, the V gene TRBV4-1, with 15 nucleotides matching TRBD2. CDR1 and CDR2 from the germline V gene are MGHRA and YSYEKL. The CDR3 consists of 19 residues. Unmatched junction bases numbered 4, after V lost 1 base and J lost 1 base.

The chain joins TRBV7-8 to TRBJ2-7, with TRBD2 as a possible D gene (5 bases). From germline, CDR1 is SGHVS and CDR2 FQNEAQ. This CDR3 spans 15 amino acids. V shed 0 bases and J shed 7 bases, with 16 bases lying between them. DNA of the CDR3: TGTGCCAGCAGCTTAGCGAGATCTCGGGAAGGAGAGCAGTACTTC. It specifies CASSLARSREGEQYF.

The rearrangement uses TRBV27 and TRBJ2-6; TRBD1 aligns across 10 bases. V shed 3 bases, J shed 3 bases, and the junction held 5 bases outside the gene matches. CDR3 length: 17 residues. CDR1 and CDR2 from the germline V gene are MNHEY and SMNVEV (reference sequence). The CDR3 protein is CASSLTGGLYGANVLTF. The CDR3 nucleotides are TGTGCCAGCAGTTTGACAGGGGGCCTGTATGGGGCCAACGTCCTGACTTTC.

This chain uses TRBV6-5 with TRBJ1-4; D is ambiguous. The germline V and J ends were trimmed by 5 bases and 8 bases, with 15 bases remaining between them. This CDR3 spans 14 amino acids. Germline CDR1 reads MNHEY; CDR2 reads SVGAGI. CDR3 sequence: CASSTAAPKEKLFF. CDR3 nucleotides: TGTGCCAGCAGTACAGCCGCCCCAAAGGAAAAACTGTTTTTT.

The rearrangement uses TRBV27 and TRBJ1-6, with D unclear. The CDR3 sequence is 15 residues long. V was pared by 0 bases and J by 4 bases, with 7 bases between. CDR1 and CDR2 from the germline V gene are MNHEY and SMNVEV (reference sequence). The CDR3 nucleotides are TGTGCCAGCAGTTTATCCCCCCTATATAATTCACCCCTCCACTTT. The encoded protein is CASSLSPLYNSPLHF.

Here the CDR3 DNA reads TGTGCCATCAGTCTCAGGGGCTTGGCCTCCGAGCAGTACTTC. Residues: CAISLRGLASEQYF. The chain has TRBV10-3 and TRBJ2-7, with D possibly being TRBD1 (6 bases). Looked up from germline, CDR1 is ENHRY and CDR2 is SYGVKD. The CDR3 has 14 residues. V lost 5 bases to trimming and J lost 6 bases, with 17 bases between them.

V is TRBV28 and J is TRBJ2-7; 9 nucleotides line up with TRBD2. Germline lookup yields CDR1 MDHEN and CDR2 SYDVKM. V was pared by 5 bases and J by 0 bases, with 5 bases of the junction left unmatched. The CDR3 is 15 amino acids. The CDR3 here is CASSTSGRSSYEQYF. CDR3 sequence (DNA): TGTGCCAGCAGTACTAGCGGGCGGTCCTCCTACGAGCAGTACTTC.

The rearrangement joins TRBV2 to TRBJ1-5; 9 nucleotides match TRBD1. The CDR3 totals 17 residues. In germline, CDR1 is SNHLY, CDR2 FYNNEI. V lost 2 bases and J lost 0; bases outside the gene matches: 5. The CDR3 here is CASSETGGQYSNQPQHF. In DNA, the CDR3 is TGTGCCAGCAGTGAAACAGGGGGCCAGTATAGCAATCAGCCCCAGCATTTT.

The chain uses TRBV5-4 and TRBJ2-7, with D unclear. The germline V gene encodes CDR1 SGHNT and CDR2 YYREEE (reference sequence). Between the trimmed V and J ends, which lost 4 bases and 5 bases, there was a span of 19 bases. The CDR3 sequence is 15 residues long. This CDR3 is CASSTLRARPDEQYF. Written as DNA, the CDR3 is TGTGCCAGCAGCACTCTCCGTGCTAGACCCGACGAGCAGTACTTC. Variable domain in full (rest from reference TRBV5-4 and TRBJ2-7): ETGVTQSPTHLIKTRGQQVTLRCSSQSGHNTVSWYQQALGQGPQFIFQYYREEENGRGNFPPRFSGLQFPNYSSELNVNALELDDSALYLCASSTLRARPDEQYFGPGTRLTVT.

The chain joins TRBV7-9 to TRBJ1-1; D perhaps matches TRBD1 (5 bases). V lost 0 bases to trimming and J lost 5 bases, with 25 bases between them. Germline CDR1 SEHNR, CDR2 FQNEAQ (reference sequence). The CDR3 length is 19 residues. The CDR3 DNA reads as TGTGCCAGCAGCTTAGCGCTCCTGGGGCAGGGTAGGGGAAGGACTGAAGCTTTCTTT. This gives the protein CASSLALLGQGRGRTEAFF.

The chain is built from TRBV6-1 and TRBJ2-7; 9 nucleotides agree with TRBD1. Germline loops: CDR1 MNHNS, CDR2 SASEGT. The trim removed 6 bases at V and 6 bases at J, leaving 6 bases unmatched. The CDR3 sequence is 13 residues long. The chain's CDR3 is CASRPGTGIEQYF. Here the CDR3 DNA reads TGTGCCAGCAGACCTGGGACAGGGATCGAGCAGTACTTC.

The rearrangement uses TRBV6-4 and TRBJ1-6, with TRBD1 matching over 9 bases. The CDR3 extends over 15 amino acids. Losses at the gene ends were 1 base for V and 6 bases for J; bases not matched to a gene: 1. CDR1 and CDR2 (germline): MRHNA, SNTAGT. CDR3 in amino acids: CASSDLQGANSPLHF. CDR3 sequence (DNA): TGTGCCAGCAGTGACTTACAGGGGGCTAATTCACCCCTCCACTTT.

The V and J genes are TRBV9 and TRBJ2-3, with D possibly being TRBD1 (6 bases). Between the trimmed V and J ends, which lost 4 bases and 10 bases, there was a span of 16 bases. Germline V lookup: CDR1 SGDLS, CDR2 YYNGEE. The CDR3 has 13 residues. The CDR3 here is CASSTRQDFAQYF. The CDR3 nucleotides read TGTGCCAGCAGCACCCGACAGGATTTTGCGCAGTATTTT.

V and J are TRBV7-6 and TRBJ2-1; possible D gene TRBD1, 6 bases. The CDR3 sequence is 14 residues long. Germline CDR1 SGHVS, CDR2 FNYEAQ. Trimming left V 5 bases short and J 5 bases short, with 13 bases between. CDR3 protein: CASSPGQSHNEQFF. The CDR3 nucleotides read TGTGCCAGCAGCCCAGGACAGAGCCACAATGAGCAGTTCTTC.

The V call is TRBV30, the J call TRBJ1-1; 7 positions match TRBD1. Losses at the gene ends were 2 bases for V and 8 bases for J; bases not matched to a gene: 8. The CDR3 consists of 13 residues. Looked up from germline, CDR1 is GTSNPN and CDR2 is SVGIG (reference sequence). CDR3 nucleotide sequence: TGTGCCTGGAGTACAGGGGTTTCCCGAGAAGCTTTCTTT. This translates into CAWSTGVSREAFF.

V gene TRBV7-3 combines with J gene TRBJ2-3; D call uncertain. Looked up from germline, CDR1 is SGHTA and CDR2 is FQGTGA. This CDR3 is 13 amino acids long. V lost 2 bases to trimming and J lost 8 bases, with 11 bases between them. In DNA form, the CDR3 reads TGTGCCAGCAGCTTATCAGGTCTGAGTACGCAGTATTTT. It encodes CASSLSGLSTQYF.

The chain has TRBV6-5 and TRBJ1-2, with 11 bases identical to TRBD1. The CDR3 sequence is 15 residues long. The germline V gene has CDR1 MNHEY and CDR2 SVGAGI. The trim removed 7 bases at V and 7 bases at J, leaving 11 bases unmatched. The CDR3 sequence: CASTYRSGQGGGYTF. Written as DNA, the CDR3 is TGTGCCAGCACCTACCGGTCGGGACAGGGGGGTGGCTACACCTTC.

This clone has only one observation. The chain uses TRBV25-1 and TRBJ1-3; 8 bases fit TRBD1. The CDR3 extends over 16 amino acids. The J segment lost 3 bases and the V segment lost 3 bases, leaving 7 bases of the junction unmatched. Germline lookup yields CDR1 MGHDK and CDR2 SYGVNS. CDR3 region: CASSDRDRRGGNTIYF. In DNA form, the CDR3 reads TGTGCCAGCAGTGACCGGGACAGGAGAGGTGGAAACACCATATATTTT. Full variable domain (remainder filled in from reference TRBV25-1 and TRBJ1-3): EADIYQTPRYLVIGTGKKITLECSQTMGHDKMYWYQQDPGMELHLIHYSYGVNSTEKGDLSSESTVSRIRTEHFPLTLESARPSHTSQYLCASSDRDRRGGNTIYFGEGSWLTVV.

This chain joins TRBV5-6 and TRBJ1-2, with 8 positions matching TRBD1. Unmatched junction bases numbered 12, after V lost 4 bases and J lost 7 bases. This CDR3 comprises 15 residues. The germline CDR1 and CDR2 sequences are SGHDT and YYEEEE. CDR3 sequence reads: CASSPGGQASSGYTF. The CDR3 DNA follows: TGTGCCAGCAGCCCTGGGGGACAGGCATCGTCTGGCTACACCTTC.

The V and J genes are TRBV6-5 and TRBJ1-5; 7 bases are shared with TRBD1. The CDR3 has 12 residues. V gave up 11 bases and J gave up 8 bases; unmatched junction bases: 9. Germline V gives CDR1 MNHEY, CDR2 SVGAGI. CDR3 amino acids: CALRQGREPQHF. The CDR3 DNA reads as TGTGCCTTACGACAGGGCCGGGAGCCCCAGCATTTT.

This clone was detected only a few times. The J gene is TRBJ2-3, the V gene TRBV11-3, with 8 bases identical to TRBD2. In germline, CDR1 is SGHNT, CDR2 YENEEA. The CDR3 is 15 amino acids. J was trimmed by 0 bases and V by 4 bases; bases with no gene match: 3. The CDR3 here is CASSSAGVSTDTQYF. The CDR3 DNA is TGTGCCAGCAGCTCAGCGGGGGTTAGCACAGATACGCAGTATTTT.

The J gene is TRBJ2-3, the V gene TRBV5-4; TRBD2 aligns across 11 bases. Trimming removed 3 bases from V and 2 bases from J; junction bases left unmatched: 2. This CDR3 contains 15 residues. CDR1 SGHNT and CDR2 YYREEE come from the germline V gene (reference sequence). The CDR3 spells CASSSLAGVTDTQYF. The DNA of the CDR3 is TGTGCCAGCAGCTCACTAGCGGGGGTCACAGATACGCAGTATTTT.

The CDR3 nucleotides are TGTGCCAGCAGTTTATCAGGACAGGCGTCACTTATCTACGAGCAGTACTTC. Its protein product is CASSLSGQASLIYEQYF. The V call is TRBV27, the J call TRBJ2-7; TRBD1 matches 7 bases. The CDR3 covers 17 residues. The germline V gene encodes CDR1 MNHEY and CDR2 SMNVEV (reference sequence). Germline trimming cut 0 bases from V and 3 bases from J; bases unmatched to any gene: 11.

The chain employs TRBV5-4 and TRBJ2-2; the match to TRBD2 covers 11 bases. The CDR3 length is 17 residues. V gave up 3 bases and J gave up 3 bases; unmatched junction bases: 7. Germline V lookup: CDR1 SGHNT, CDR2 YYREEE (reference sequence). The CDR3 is CASSSDLAGGYTGELFF. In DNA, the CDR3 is TGTGCCAGCAGCTCCGACTTAGCGGGGGGGTACACCGGGGAGCTGTTTTTT.